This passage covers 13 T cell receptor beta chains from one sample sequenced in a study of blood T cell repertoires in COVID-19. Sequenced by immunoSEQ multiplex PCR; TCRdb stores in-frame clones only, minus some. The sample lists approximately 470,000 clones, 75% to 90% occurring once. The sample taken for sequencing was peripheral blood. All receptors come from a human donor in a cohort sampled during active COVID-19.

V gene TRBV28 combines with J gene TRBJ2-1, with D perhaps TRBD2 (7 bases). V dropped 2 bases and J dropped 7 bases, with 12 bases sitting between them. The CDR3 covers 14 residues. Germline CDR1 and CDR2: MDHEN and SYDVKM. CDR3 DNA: TGTGCCAGCAGTTTAACGGGGGGCTGGAATGAGCAGTTCTTC. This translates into CASSLTGGWNEQFF.

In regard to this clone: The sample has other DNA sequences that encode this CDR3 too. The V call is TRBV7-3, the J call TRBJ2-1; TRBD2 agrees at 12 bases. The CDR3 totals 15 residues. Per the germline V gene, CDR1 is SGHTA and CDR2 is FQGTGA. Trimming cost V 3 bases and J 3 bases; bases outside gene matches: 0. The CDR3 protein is CASSLGLAGYNEQFF. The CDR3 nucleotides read TGTGCCAGCAGCTTGGGACTAGCGGGCTACAATGAGCAGTTCTTC.

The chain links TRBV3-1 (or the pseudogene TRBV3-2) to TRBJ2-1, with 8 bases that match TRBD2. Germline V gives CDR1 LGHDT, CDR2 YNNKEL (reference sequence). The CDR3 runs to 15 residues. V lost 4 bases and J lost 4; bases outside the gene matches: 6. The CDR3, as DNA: TGTGCCAGCAGCCCCGCGGGGGGTCGATACAATGAGCAGTTCTTC. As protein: CASSPAGGRYNEQFF.

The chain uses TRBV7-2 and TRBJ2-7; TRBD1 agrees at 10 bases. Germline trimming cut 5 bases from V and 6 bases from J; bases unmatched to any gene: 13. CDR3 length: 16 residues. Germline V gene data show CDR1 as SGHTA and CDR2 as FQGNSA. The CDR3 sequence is CASSPASTGGYSEQYF. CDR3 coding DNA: TGTGCCAGCAGCCCCGCCTCGACAGGGGGCTACAGCGAGCAGTACTTC.

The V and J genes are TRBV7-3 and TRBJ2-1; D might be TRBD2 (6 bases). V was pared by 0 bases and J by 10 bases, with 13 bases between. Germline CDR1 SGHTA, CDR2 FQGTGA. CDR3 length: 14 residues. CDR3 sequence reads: CASSLTNSGREQFF. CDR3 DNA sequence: TGTGCCAGCAGCTTAACGAATAGCGGTCGGGAGCAGTTCTTC.

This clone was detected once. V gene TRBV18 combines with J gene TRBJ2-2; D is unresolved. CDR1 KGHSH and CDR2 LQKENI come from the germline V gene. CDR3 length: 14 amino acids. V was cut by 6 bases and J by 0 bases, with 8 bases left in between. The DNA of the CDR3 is TGTGCCAGCTCGAGTCTGTCGAACACCGGGGAGCTGTTTTTT. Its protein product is CASSSLSNTGELFF. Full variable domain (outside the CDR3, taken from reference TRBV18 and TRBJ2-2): NAGVMQNPRHLVRRRGQEARLRCSPMKGHSHVYWYRQLPEEGLKFMVYLQKENIIDESGMPKERFSAEFPKEGPSILRIQQVVRGDSAAYFCASSSLSNTGELFFGEGSRLTVL.

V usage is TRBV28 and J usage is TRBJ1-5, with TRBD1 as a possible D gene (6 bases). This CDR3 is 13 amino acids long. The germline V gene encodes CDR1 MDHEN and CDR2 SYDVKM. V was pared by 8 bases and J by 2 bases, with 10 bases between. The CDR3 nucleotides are TGTGCCAGCGGGAGGGGGGGCAATCAGCCCCAGCATTTT. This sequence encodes CASGRGGNQPQHF.

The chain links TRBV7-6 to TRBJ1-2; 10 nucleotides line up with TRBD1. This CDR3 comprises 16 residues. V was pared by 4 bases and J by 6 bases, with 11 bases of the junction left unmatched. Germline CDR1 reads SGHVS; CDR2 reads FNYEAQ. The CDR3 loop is CASSSRFGTGDNGYTF. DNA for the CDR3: TGTGCCAGCAGCTCGAGATTTGGGACAGGGGATAATGGCTACACCTTC.

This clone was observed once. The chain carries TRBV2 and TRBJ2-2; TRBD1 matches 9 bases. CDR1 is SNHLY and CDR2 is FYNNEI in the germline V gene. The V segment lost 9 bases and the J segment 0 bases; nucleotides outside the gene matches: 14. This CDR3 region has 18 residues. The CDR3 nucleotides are TGTGCCAGTCGACCGGGACAGGGATATTTCGCGAACACCGGGGAGCTGTTTTTT. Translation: CASRPGQGYFANTGELFF.

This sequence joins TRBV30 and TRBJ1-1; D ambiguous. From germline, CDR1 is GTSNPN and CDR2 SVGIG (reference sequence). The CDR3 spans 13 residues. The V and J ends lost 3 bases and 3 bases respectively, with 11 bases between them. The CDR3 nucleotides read TGTGCCTGGAGCAACATTCGGGACACTGAAGCTTTCTTT. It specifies CAWSNIRDTEAFF.

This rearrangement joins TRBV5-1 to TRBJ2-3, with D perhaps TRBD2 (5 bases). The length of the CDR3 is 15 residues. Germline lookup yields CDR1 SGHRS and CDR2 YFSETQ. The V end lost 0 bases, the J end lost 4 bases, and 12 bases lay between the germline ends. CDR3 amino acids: CASSLGPRGPDTQYF. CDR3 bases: TGCGCCAGCAGCTTGGGCCCTCGGGGTCCAGATACGCAGTATTTT.

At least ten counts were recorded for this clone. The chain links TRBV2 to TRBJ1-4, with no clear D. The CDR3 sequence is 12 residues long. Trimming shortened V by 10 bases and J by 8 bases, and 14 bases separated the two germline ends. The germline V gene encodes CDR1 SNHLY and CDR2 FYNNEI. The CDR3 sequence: CATRAGKEKLFF. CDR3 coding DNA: TGTGCCACGCGCGCCGGGAAGGAAAAACTGTTTTTT.

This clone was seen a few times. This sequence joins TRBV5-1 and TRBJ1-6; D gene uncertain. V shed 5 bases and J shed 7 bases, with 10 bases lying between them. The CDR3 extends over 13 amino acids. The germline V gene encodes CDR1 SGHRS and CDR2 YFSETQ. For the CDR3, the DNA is TGCGCCAGCAGTTCAGAGGGCAATTCACCCCTCCACTTT. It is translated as CASSSEGNSPLHF.